This is a list of T cell receptor beta chains from one sample in a study of T-cell reconstitution after alpha-beta-depleted transplantation in children. TCRdb ran MiXCR on the PCR reads and lists one entry per CDR3 protein. The sample has some 290,000 distinct CDR3 sequences; nearly 10% are singletons. Sequencing used PBMCs from the stem cell graft donor, obtained from the stem cell graft. These receptors originate from a human donor who donated a stem cell graft to a child with SCID. The CDR3 runs from the conserved cysteine through the conserved F or W. D genes are given only for firm matches. Only part of the rows carry a size: once, few, many, or a class if the clone is expanded.

d_gene,v_gene,abundance,len,j_gene,CDR3nt,CDR3aa
-,TRBV29-1,-,11,TRBJ1-4,TGCAGCGTACGCCGGGGCCCTGCATTGATTTTT,CSVRRGPALIF
TRBD2,TRBV12-3/TRBV12-4,few,12,TRBJ2-3,TGTGCCAGCAGTTCCCTAGCGGGTACGCAGTATTTT,CASSSLAGTQYF
-,TRBV4-1,few,18,TRBJ2-3,TGCGCCAGCAGCCAAGATTGGGGGTGGGACGAAGGCACAGATACGCAGTATTTT,CASSQDWGWDEGTDTQYF
TRBD2,TRBV6-6,-,15,TRBJ2-3,TGTGCCAGCAGTTACGTGGGGGGGGGCACAGATACGCAGTATTTT,CASSYVGGGTDTQYF
TRBD1,TRBV12-3/TRBV12-4,few,16,TRBJ1-1,TGTGCCAGCAGTTTCTCAGTTGGACAGGTGGGCACTGAAGCTTTCTTT,CASSFSVGQVGTEAFF
-,TRBV20-1,-,12,TRBJ2-5,TGCAGTGCCGGGACCTACCAAGAGACCCAGTACTTC,CSAGTYQETQYF
-,TRBV2,few,14,TRBJ1-1,TGTGCCAGCAGTGTAGACGAACTGAACACTGAAGCTTTCTTT,CASSVDELNTEAFF
TRBD1,TRBV3-1,few,16,TRBJ2-1,TGTGCCAGCAGCCAATTCCGGGACAGGGGAGGCAATGAGCAGTTCTTC,CASSQFRDRGGNEQFF
TRBD2,TRBV7-6,-,17,TRBJ2-1,TGTGCCAGCAGCCGAGCCGAGGGACTAGCGAATAACAATGAGCAGTTCTTC,CASSRAEGLANNNEQFF
-,TRBV27,-,13,TRBJ1-3,TGTGCCAGCAGTTTGGGGGCTGGAAACACCATATATTTT,CASSLGAGNTIYF
-,TRBV6-1,-,13,TRBJ1-1,TGTGCCAGCAGACCAGGGCTGAACACTGAAGCTTTCTTT,CASRPGLNTEAFF
TRBD2,TRBV12-3/TRBV12-4,-,17,TRBJ2-4,TGTGCCAGCAGTTCACCGGGACTAGCGGGGCCTAAAAACATTCAGTACTTC,CASSSPGLAGPKNIQYF
-,TRBV9,-,14,TRBJ2-7,TGTGCCAGCAGCGTAGGGCAGGTCTCCTACGAGCAGTACTTC,CASSVGQVSYEQYF
-,TRBV5-1,few,15,TRBJ1-1,TGCGCCAGCAGCTTGGCCCGTTCTGGGAACACTGAAGCTTTCTTT,CASSLARSGNTEAFF
TRBD2,TRBV12-3/TRBV12-4,many,14,TRBJ2-1,TGTGCCAGCAGACGTAGCGGGGGCTACAATGAGCAGTTCTTC,CASRRSGGYNEQFF
-,TRBV12-3/TRBV12-4,few,14,TRBJ1-5,TGTGCCAGCAGTCCGACAGGTCACAATCAGCCCCAGCATTTT,CASSPTGHNQPQHF
TRBD2,TRBV9,-,16,TRBJ2-3,TGTGCCAGCAGCTCCCAGACTAGCGGGGGAACAGATACGCAGTATTTT,CASSSQTSGGTDTQYF
TRBD2,TRBV5-1,-,16,TRBJ2-3,TGCGCCAGCAGCCCGACTAGCGGGGGCCTCACAGATACGCAGTATTTT,CASSPTSGGLTDTQYF
TRBD1,TRBV12-3/TRBV12-4,few,14,TRBJ2-5,TGTGCCAGCAGTTTTAACAGGGGCCAAGAGACCCAGTACTTC,CASSFNRGQETQYF
-,TRBV5-1,-,13,TRBJ1-1,TGCGCCAGCAGCTTGGTCGCGAACTTTGAAGCTTTCTTT,CASSLVANFEAFF
TRBD1,TRBV27,-,14,TRBJ1-4,TGTGCCAGCAGGTCCTGGACAGGAGGTGAAAAACTGTTTTTT,CASRSWTGGEKLFF
TRBD1,TRBV7-9,few,16,TRBJ1-1,TGTGCCAGCAGCGATGGGACAGGGGCGTCGAGCACTGAAGCTTTCTTT,CASSDGTGASSTEAFF
-,TRBV27,few,14,TRBJ2-1,TGTGCCAGCGCCGCGGGGTCTCTATACAATGAGCAGTTCTTC,CASAAGSLYNEQFF
-,TRBV6-5,few,14,TRBJ2-3,TGTGCCAGCAGTTACTTACAGGGAACAGATACGCAGTATTTT,CASSYLQGTDTQYF
-,TRBV2,-,14,TRBJ2-6,TGTGCCAGCAGTGGGACAACTGGGGCCAACGTCCTGACTTTC,CASSGTTGANVLTF
-,TRBV10-3,-,11,TRBJ2-3,TGTGCCATCAGTGCTGGGGATACGCAGTATTTT,CAISAGDTQYF
TRBD1,TRBV18,-,14,TRBJ2-5,TGTGCCAGCTCACCCCAGGGGGCCCAAGAGACCCAGTACTTC,CASSPQGAQETQYF
-,TRBV10-1,many,14,TRBJ2-3,TGCGCCAGCAGTGATGGAACAAGCACAGATACGCAGTATTTT,CASSDGTSTDTQYF
-,TRBV25-1,many,15,TRBJ1-2,TGTGCCAGCAGTGAATTAGGGGTGATGGCATATGGCTACACCTTC,CASSELGVMAYGYTF
-,TRBV20-1,few,14,TRBJ2-7,TGCAGTGCTAGAGATCTGGGCAGGGTCTACGAGCAGTACTTC,CSARDLGRVYEQYF
-,TRBV20-1,-,13,TRBJ2-7,TGCAGTGCTAGAGGGATACGATTCTACGAGCAGTACTTC,CSARGIRFYEQYF
TRBD2,TRBV12-3/TRBV12-4,few,15,TRBJ2-2,TGTGCCAGCAACATCGGGGGGGCGGGAACCGGGGAGCTGTTTTTT,CASNIGGAGTGELFF
-,TRBV12-3/TRBV12-4,many,12,TRBJ1-1,TGTGCCAGCAGGGAGCAGAACACTGAAGCTTTCTTT,CASREQNTEAFF
-,TRBV27,few,14,TRBJ2-3,TGTGCCAGCAGGTGGGGGGCTAGCACAGATACGCAGTATTTT,CASRWGASTDTQYF
-,TRBV5-1,-,16,TRBJ1-6,TGCGCCAGCAGCCAAACGGGACGGGGGTTCTTCTCACCCCTCCACTTT,CASSQTGRGFFSPLHF
-,TRBV7-9,-,11,TRBJ2-1,TGTGCCAGCAGTACAAGCGGCGAGCAGTTCTTC,CASSTSGEQFF
-,TRBV24-1,-,14,TRBJ2-2,TGTGCCACCAGTGGTGACAGTATTGCCGGGGAGCTGTTTTTT,CATSGDSIAGELFF
-,TRBV11-2,-,13,TRBJ1-6,TGTGCCACCCGGGAAGCAGGGAATTCACCCCTCCACTTT,CATREAGNSPLHF
-,TRBV6-1,few,18,TRBJ1-5,TGTGCCAGCAGTAGAACCCGGACAGAGACCTATAGCAATCAGCCCCAGCATTTT,CASSRTRTETYSNQPQHF
TRBD2,TRBV5-1,few,16,TRBJ2-2,TGCGCCAGCAGCTTTCTAGCGGGGGCCAACACCGGGGAGCTGTTTTTT,CASSFLAGANTGELFF
-,TRBV15,-,16,TRBJ2-5,TGTGCCACCAGCAGAGATTTGGGCAGGGGCTCAGAGACCCAGTACTTC,CATSRDLGRGSETQYF
-,TRBV20-1,-,15,TRBJ2-5,TGCAGTGCTCTAAGGACTAGAGGGGGCCAAGAGACCCAGTACTTC,CSALRTRGGQETQYF
TRBD2,TRBV3-1,many,15,TRBJ2-1,TGTGCCAGCAGCCAACCCCTTGGGAGGGTTGATGAGCAGTTCTTC,CASSQPLGRVDEQFF
-,TRBV12-5,-,11,TRBJ2-7,TGTGCTAGTGCTGAGTCCTACGAGCAGTACTTC,CASAESYEQYF
TRBD1,TRBV10-3,few,14,TRBJ1-4,TGTGCCATCAGTGTAGGGACAGCTAATGAAAAACTGTTTTTT,CAISVGTANEKLFF
TRBD1,TRBV5-1,-,15,TRBJ2-7,TGCGCCAGCAGCTTGGGGGACAGGGATTTAGCCGAGCAGTACTTC,CASSLGDRDLAEQYF
-,TRBV5-6,few,15,TRBJ1-5,TGTGCCAGCAGCCTCACCCGGGATAACAATCAGCCCCAGCATTTT,CASSLTRDNNQPQHF
-,TRBV7-9,few,16,TRBJ2-2,TGTGCCAGCACTAAAGCAGGGGATCCGAACACCGGGGAGCTGTTTTTT,CASTKAGDPNTGELFF
-,TRBV27,-,17,TRBJ2-3,TGTGCCAGCAGTTTATGGGGCGGGACTCGGAGCACAGATACGCAGTATTTT,CASSLWGGTRSTDTQYF